This is a list of T cell receptor beta chains from one sample in a study of blood T cells in healthy people across ages. TCRdb redid the calling of the 5' RACE reads with MiXCR, one entry per CDR3 protein. The sample carries 1.8 million or so distinct CDR3 sequences, 30% to 40% recorded once. Material for sequencing was blood. All receptors derive from a human donor in good health. Both conserved end residues are part of each CDR3. A D gene is named only where the DNA matches it firmly. Where a row states a size, it is once, few, many or the class of an expanded clone; other rows omit it.

V: TRBV4-2
J: TRBJ2-3
size: .
D: .
CDR3: CASSQEARADTQYF
DNA: TGTGCCAGCAGCCAAGAGGCCAGAGCAGATACGCAGTATTTT

V: TRBV2
J: TRBJ2-7
size: many
D: .
CDR3: CASSPNYEQYF
DNA: TGTGCCAGCAGTCCAAACTACGAGCAGTACTTC

V: TRBV12-3/TRBV12-4
J: TRBJ2-5
size: .
D: .
CDR3: CASRLRAEEQYF
DNA: TGTGCCAGCAGGTTGAGGGCTGAAGAGCAGTACTTC

V: TRBV11-1
J: TRBJ2-1
size: few
D: TRBD2
CDR3: CASSLAGTPNEQFF
DNA: TGTGCCAGCAGCCTAGCGGGGACCCCGAATGAGCAGTTCTTC

V: TRBV7-2
J: TRBJ2-3
size: .
D: TRBD2
CDR3: CASSLDLPAGGWADTQYF
DNA: TGTGCCAGCAGCTTAGATCTCCCAGCGGGGGGGTGGGCAGATACGCAGTATTTT

V: TRBV6-6
J: TRBJ2-3
size: .
D: TRBD2
CDR3: CASSYSFVLAPTDTQYF
DNA: TGTGCCAGCAGTTACTCGTTTGTACTAGCGCCCACAGATACGCAGTATTTT

V: TRBV29-1
J: TRBJ2-7
size: few
D: .
CDR3: CSVGGVLGIYEQYF
DNA: TGCAGCGTTGGGGGCGTTCTGGGAATATACGAGCAGTACTTC

V: TRBV6-2/TRBV6-3
J: TRBJ1-5
size: .
D: .
CDR3: CASIGAEGGWGQPQHF
DNA: TGTGCCAGCATCGGGGCGGAGGGCGGATGGGGGCAGCCCCAGCATTTT

V: TRBV6-5
J: TRBJ2-5
size: few
D: .
CDR3: CASSYSTLGQETQYF
DNA: TGTGCCAGCAGTTACTCGACGCTGGGTCAAGAGACCCAGTACTTC

V: TRBV18
J: TRBJ2-6
size: few
D: TRBD2
CDR3: CASSSGGRSGANVLTF
DNA: TGTGCCAGCTCCTCGGGGGGTCGCTCTGGGGCCAACGTCCTGACTTTC

V: TRBV29-1
J: TRBJ1-2
size: .
D: .
CDR3: CSVRGGNYGYTF
DNA: TGCAGCGTCCGAGGGGGTAACTATGGCTACACCTTC

V: TRBV5-1
J: TRBJ2-1
size: few
D: .
CDR3: CASKASSYNEQFF
DNA: TGCGCCAGCAAGGCGAGCTCCTACAATGAGCAGTTCTTC

V: TRBV29-1
J: TRBJ1-4
size: .
D: .
CDR3: CSVLGGNSEKLFF
DNA: TGCAGCGTTTTAGGGGGAAACAGTGAAAAACTGTTTTTT

V: TRBV19
J: TRBJ1-2
size: few
D: TRBD1
CDR3: CASTSGQGPLYGYTF
DNA: TGTGCCAGTACCTCGGGACAGGGTCCTTTGTATGGCTACACCTTC

V: TRBV6-5
J: TRBJ2-3
size: .
D: TRBD1
CDR3: CASHRGQMTDTQYF
DNA: TGTGCCAGCCACAGGGGGCAAATGACAGATACGCAGTATTTT

V: TRBV7-8
J: TRBJ2-1
size: few
D: TRBD2
CDR3: CASSGGRGGKNEQFF
DNA: TGTGCCAGCTCCGGTGGGCGGGGGGGTAAAAATGAGCAGTTCTTC

V: TRBV5-8
J: TRBJ2-1
size: few
D: TRBD1
CDR3: CASSLGTAAYNEQFF
DNA: TGTGCCAGCAGCTTAGGGACAGCCGCTTACAATGAGCAGTTCTTC

V: TRBV15
J: TRBJ1-5
size: .
D: .
CDR3: CATTQRGATRQPQHF
DNA: TGTGCCACCACCCAGAGAGGGGCGACGCGACAGCCCCAGCATTTT

V: TRBV12-3/TRBV12-4
J: TRBJ1-2
size: .
D: .
CDR3: CASSPKTELYGYTF
DNA: TGTGCCAGCAGTCCCAAGACAGAGCTCTATGGCTACACCTTC

V: TRBV25-1
J: TRBJ1-2
size: .
D: .
CDR3: CASSVLSGAHYGYTF
DNA: TGTGCCAGCAGTGTTTTGTCGGGGGCGCACTATGGCTACACCTTC

V: TRBV6-5
J: TRBJ2-7
size: .
D: TRBD2
CDR3: CASSYSPGGTYEQYF
DNA: TGTGCCAGCAGTTACTCGCCGGGGGGGACTTACGAGCAGTACTTC

V: TRBV7-8
J: TRBJ2-5
size: .
D: .
CDR3: CASRGVTGYETQYF
DNA: TGTGCCAGCAGGGGAGTAACAGGGTACGAGACCCAGTACTTC

V: TRBV7-2
J: TRBJ2-7
size: .
D: .
CDR3: CASSFARGSYEQYF
DNA: TGTGCCAGCAGCTTCGCCCGGGGCTCCTACGAGCAGTACTTC

V: TRBV28
J: TRBJ1-3
size: .
D: .
CDR3: CASSSTYWDRLDSTIYF
DNA: TGTGCCAGCAGTTCCACCTACTGGGACCGACTGGACAGCACCATATATTTT

V: TRBV20-1
J: TRBJ2-7
size: .
D: TRBD2
CDR3: CSARDASGVQHEQYF
DNA: TGCAGTGCTAGAGATGCTAGCGGGGTTCAGCACGAGCAGTACTTC

V: TRBV20-1
J: TRBJ1-4
size: few
D: .
CDR3: CSASGAVNEELFF
DNA: TGCAGTGCATCAGGGGCTGTTAATGAAGAACTGTTTTTT

V: TRBV6-6
J: TRBJ2-7
size: few
D: .
CDR3: CASSLDKDYEQYF
DNA: TGTGCCAGCAGTCTGGATAAAGACTACGAGCAGTACTTC

V: TRBV7-2
J: TRBJ1-2
size: .
D: .
CDR3: CASSLGSKGSGGYTF
DNA: TGTGCCAGCAGCTTAGGATCGAAGGGCTCGGGTGGCTACACCTTC

V: TRBV4-1
J: TRBJ1-2
size: many
D: .
CDR3: CASSQEVRARAYGYTF
DNA: TGCGCCAGCAGCCAAGAAGTCAGGGCCAGGGCCTATGGCTACACCTTC

V: TRBV5-1
J: TRBJ2-1
size: .
D: TRBD1
CDR3: CASRPGTGVMVGFF
DNA: TGCGCCAGCCGTCCCGGGACAGGGGTGATGGTGGGGTTCTTC